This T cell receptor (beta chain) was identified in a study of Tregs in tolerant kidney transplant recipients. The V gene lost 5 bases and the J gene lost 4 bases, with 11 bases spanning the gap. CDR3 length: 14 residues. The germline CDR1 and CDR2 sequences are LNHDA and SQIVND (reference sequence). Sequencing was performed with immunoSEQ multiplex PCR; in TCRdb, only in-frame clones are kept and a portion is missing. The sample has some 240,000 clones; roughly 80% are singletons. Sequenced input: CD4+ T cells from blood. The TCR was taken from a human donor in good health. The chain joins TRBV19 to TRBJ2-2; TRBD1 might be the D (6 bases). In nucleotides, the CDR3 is TGTGCCAGTAGTTCCCAGGGGAGCACCGGGGAGCTGTTTTTT. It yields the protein CASSSQGSTGELFF.